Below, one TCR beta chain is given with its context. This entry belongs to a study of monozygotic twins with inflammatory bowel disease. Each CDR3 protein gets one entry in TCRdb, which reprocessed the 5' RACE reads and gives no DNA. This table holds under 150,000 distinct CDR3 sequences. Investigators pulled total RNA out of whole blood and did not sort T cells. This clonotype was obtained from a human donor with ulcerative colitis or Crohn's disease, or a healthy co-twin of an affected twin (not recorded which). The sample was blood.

The CDR3 spells CATSDTTSGGAGADTQYF. This chain links TRBV24-1 with TRBJ2-3; TCRdb outputs TRBD2, but without DNA this stays unchecked. This CDR3 region has 18 residues. CDR1 is KGHDR, CDR2 SFDVKD, per germline.